These 8 T cell receptor beta chains were sequenced from one sample in a study of CD8 T cells in ankylosing spondylitis. Each CDR3 protein gets one entry after TCRdb re-called the 5' RACE reads with MiXCR. Of 250,000 to 400,000 distinct CDR3 sequences listed, about 9.9% were seen once; the top ten hold roughly 9.2%. The sequencing input was blood, either unsorted or a sorted T cell fraction (not recorded which). Receptor source: a female donor with ankylosing spondylitis or in good health (not recorded which).

This clonotype was seen repeatedly, ten times or more. This chain connects TRBV9 to TRBJ2-5; TRBD1 matches at 9 bases. Germline CDR1 SGDLS, CDR2 YYNGEE. The CDR3 extends over 15 amino acids. After removal of 0 bases from V and 4 bases from J, the junction contained 4 bases not matched to a gene. Here the CDR3 DNA reads TGTGCCAGCAGCGTAGCGACAGGGGGAAGAGAGACCCAGTACTTC. Translated, it gives CASSVATGGRETQYF.

This clonotype was recorded a few times. This sequence joins TRBV5-1 and TRBJ2-7, with 10 bases lining up with TRBD2. The J segment lost 5 bases and the V segment lost 4 bases, leaving 15 bases of the junction unmatched. CDR3 length: 17 amino acids. Germline-derived CDR1 and CDR2 are SGHRS and YFSETQ. The CDR3 bases are TGCGCCAGCAGCCTACCGAACCCTAGCGGGAGAGTCGACGAGCAGTACTTC. Translating it yields CASSLPNPSGRVDEQYF.

This clonotype was seen at least ten times. V usage is TRBV20-1 and J usage is TRBJ1-5, with D hard to call. This CDR3 spans 14 amino acids. The germline V gene encodes CDR1 DFQATT and CDR2 SNEGSKA (reference sequence). V was trimmed by 2 bases and J by 2 bases, leaving 10 bases between them. CDR3 amino acids: CSARSLSGNQPQHF. The CDR3 DNA follows: TGCAGTGCTAGATCGCTAAGCGGCAATCAGCCCCAGCATTTT.

About this clonotype itself: Just one base apart from a much larger clone, this may be a read error. The chain is built from TRBV10-3 and TRBJ2-3; TRBD2 aligns across 10 bases. This CDR3 has 14 amino acids. CDR1 ENHRY and CDR2 SYGVKD come from the germline V gene. The CDR3 region has the DNA TGTGCCATCAGTCTTAGCGGGGGGACAGATACGCAGTCTTTT. The encoded protein is CAISLSGGTDTQSF.

This clonotype was counted at least ten times. The chain recombines TRBV20-1 with TRBJ2-1; TRBD2 might be the D (5 bases). V was clipped by 1 base and J by 6 bases, with 16 bases between them. This CDR3 is 15 amino acids long. Germline values: CDR1 DFQATT, CDR2 SNEGSKA (reference sequence). The CDR3 coding sequence is TGCAGTGCTAGAGGACGGCCGGGAAGCACCAATGAGCAGTTCTTC. As protein: CSARGRPGSTNEQFF.

J is TRBJ2-3 and V is TRBV7-9; D uncertain. The CDR3 length is 14 residues. The germline V gene has CDR1 SEHNR and CDR2 FQNEAQ (reference sequence). V lost 5 bases and J lost 10, with 19 bases in between. CDR3: CASSQPGQPSSQYF. Here the CDR3 DNA reads TGTGCCAGCAGCCAGCCGGGCCAACCGAGCTCGCAGTATTTT.

The chain carries TRBV3-1 and TRBJ1-6; D unclear. The CDR3 consists of 13 residues. CDR1 LGHDT and CDR2 YNNKEL come from the germline V gene (reference sequence). Trimming took off 2 bases at V and 8 bases at J, with 7 bases between the two ends. The CDR3 sequence: CASSQQRDSPLHF. The CDR3 DNA reads as TGTGCCAGCAGCCAACAGCGAGATTCACCCCTCCACTTT.

At least ten counts were recorded for this clonotype. The chain carries TRBV7-8 and TRBJ2-7, with 7 bases that match TRBD2. CDR3 length: 15 residues. Trimming at V came to 2 bases and at J to 4 bases, leaving 8 bases not matched to a gene. Germline V gives CDR1 SGHVS, CDR2 FQNEAQ. CDR3 residues: CASSLLGGDLYEQYF. For the CDR3, the DNA is TGTGCCAGCAGCTTATTGGGGGGGGATTTGTACGAGCAGTACTTC.